This T cell receptor beta chain was profiled in a study of molecular identifiers for immune sequencing clone quantification. At least ten counts were recorded for this clonotype. In the sort, naive CD8 T cells were defined as CD8+CD4-CCR7+CD45RA+. Germline V CDR1 and CDR2: MDHEN, SYDVKM. This CDR3 spans 14 amino acids. V lost 5 bases, J lost 7 bases, and 15 bases lay in between. TCRdb fed the PCR reads into MiXCR, producing one record per CDR3 protein. The sample has about 640,000 distinct CDR3 sequences, just under 20% seen once; the top ten hold 0.75% to 0.95%. Sequencing used naive CD8+ T cells from blood, with Jurkat cell RNA spiked in. As for subset: FACS-sorted CD8+CD4-CCR7+CD45RA+ naive T cells. The chain employs TRBV28 and TRBJ2-1; weak D call: TRBD2 (6 bases). This clonotype was obtained from a human donor in good health. Some libraries in this study had Jurkat cell RNA spiked in. CDR3 residues: CASSGVRGGNEQFF. CDR3 sequence (DNA): TGTGCCAGCAGTGGGGTAAGAGGAGGGAATGAGCAGTTCTTC.